Listed below are T cell receptor beta chains from one sample, sequenced in a study of T cell responses to AZD1222 COVID-19 vaccine. Sequencing was performed with immunoSEQ multiplex PCR; in TCRdb, only in-frame clones are kept and a portion is missing. This table has roughly 150,000 clones, around nine tenths appearing once. The source material was peripheral blood, sampled 28 days after the second AZD1222 dose. These receptors were collected from an adult who received the AZD1222 COVID-19 vaccine. The CDR3 runs from the conserved cysteine through the conserved F or W. D genes are given only for firm matches. Clone size, where shown, is once, few, many, or a class for clones that have expanded.

V	D	length	size	J	DNA	CDR3
TRBV5-1	TRBD2	15	.	TRBJ2-5	TGCGCCAGCAGCTCTAATAGCGGGGGCCCGAAGACCCAGTACTTC	CASSSNSGGPKTQYF
TRBV30	.	13	.	TRBJ2-5	TGTGCCTGGAGTAGGGGTATCCAAGAGACCCAGTACTTC	CAWSRGIQETQYF
TRBV5-1	TRBD1	15	.	TRBJ2-1	TGCGCCAGCAGCTTGGAGGACAGGGGTGTAGATGAGCAGTTCTTC	CASSLEDRGVDEQFF
TRBV20-1	TRBD1	17	.	TRBJ1-1	TGCAGTGCTAGTCCAATGACAGGGGCTCTTACGAACACTGAAGCTTTCTTT	CSASPMTGALTNTEAFF
TRBV4-1	.	15	once	TRBJ2-1	TGCGCCAGCAGCCAAGTGGAACGGGGGCTGAATGAGCAGTTCTTC	CASSQVERGLNEQFF
TRBV19	.	12	.	TRBJ2-7	TGTGCCAGTAGTGCGGACGTGGACGAGCAGTACTTC	CASSADVDEQYF
TRBV7-9	.	13	.	TRBJ1-2	TGTGCCAGCAGCTTAGCAGAGAGCAGAGGGTACACCTTC	CASSLAESRGYTF
TRBV7-2	.	13	.	TRBJ2-3	TGTGCCAGCAGCTTAGATCGCACAGATACGCAGTATTTT	CASSLDRTDTQYF
TRBV7-9	.	14	.	TRBJ2-7	TGTGCCAGCAGCGCCGGACAGTCCTCCTACGAGCAGTACTTC	CASSAGQSSYEQYF
TRBV2	TRBD1	14	.	TRBJ2-2	TGTGCCAGCAGCCTGACAGGGGTCACCGGGGAGCTGTTTTTT	CASSLTGVTGELFF
TRBV4-1	.	13	.	TRBJ2-7	TGCGCCAGCAGCCTACACGATGCCTACGAGCAGTACTTC	CASSLHDAYEQYF
TRBV7-9	.	15	.	TRBJ1-1	TGTGCCAGCAGCCCCCCCAGGGCGATGAACACTGAAGCTTTCTTT	CASSPPRAMNTEAFF
TRBV18	.	16	.	TRBJ2-5	TGTGCCAGCTCACCAGCAGGTTTAAGGGTCCAAGAGACCCAGTACTTC	CASSPAGLRVQETQYF
TRBV29-1	.	11	.	TRBJ1-1	TGCAGCGTTAAATGGAACACTGAAGCTTTCTTT	CSVKWNTEAFF
TRBV27	.	11	.	TRBJ2-2	TGTGCCAGCAGTTTTTCCGGGGAGCTGTTTTTT	CASSFSGELFF
TRBV5-1	.	14	.	TRBJ2-1	TGCGCCAGCAGCATCGGTATCAGGGTCGGTGAGCAGTTCTTC	CASSIGIRVGEQFF
TRBV6-6	.	13	.	TRBJ1-5	TGTGCCAGCAGTGGGACGGTCAATCAGCCCCAGCATTTT	CASSGTVNQPQHF
TRBV2	TRBD1	17	.	TRBJ2-3	TGTGCCAGCAGCTCAGCCCGCCGGGGACAGGGCACAGATACGCAGTATTTT	CASSSARRGQGTDTQYF
TRBV19	TRBD2	14	once	TRBJ2-2	TGTGCCAGCAGACTAGCGGGAGGAACCGGGGAGCTGTTTTTT	CASRLAGGTGELFF
TRBV6-1	.	17	.	TRBJ1-1	TGTGCCAGCAGTGATAGGGTACGGTTGGGGCAGGTGATTGAAGCTTTCTTT	CASSDRVRLGQVIEAFF
TRBV20-1	.	12	once	TRBJ2-7	TGCAGTGCTAGTGTCTCCCTAGTTGAGCAGTACTTC	CSASVSLVEQYF
TRBV6-1	.	15	.	TRBJ1-5	TGTGCCAGCAGTGAAAGGGGAGATACCGATCAGCCCCAGCATTTT	CASSERGDTDQPQHF
TRBV27	.	14	.	TRBJ2-5	TGTGCCAGCAGTTTAGTACTAGGGAGGTCCCCCCAGTACTTC	CASSLVLGRSPQYF
TRBV7-9	.	15	once	TRBJ2-1	TGTGCCAGCAGCGAACAGGTGCCCTCCTACAATGAGCAGTTCTTC	CASSEQVPSYNEQFF
TRBV4-1	.	12	.	TRBJ1-1	TGCGCCAGCAGCCAAGACCAGGGTAGGGCTTTCTTT	CASSQDQGRAFF
TRBV5-6	.	17	once	TRBJ2-3	TGTGCCAGCAGCCCCGTGAATAGCGGCCCTAGCACAGATACGCAGTATTTT	CASSPVNSGPSTDTQYF
TRBV7-9	.	13	.	TRBJ2-7	TGTGCCAGCTCACCCTGGAGGGGCGACGAGCAGTACTTC	CASSPWRGDEQYF
TRBV4-1	.	16	once	TRBJ1-3	TGCGCCAGCAGCCAAGTAGCCAGTACACCTGCGGGCACCATATATTTT	CASSQVASTPAGTIYF
TRBV7-2	.	15	.	TRBJ1-2	TGTGCCAGCAGCTTAGGAGTCGGACTCACGGGTGGCTACACCTTC	CASSLGVGLTGGYTF
TRBV2	TRBD2	15	.	TRBJ2-1	TGTGCCAGCACCCTGCGGGAGTCGGGCTACAATGAGCAGTTCTTC	CASTLRESGYNEQFF
TRBV6-2/TRBV6-3	.	14	.	TRBJ1-1	TGTGCCAGCAGTTACCAGGGGAGAGGCACTGAAGCTTTCTTT	CASSYQGRGTEAFF
TRBV18	.	17	.	TRBJ2-6	TGTGCCAGCTCACCCATAGGACAGATCTCTGGGGCCAACGTCCTGACTTTC	CASSPIGQISGANVLTF
TRBV19	.	17	.	TRBJ1-2	TGTGCCAGTAGTATTGGGCCAGGAGGCCAGAGTTCCTATGGCTACACCTTC	CASSIGPGGQSSYGYTF
TRBV5-6	TRBD2	18	once	TRBJ2-1	TGTGCCAGCAGCTTGTTTGTGGGACTACTCGACTCGAACAATGAGCAGTTCTTC	CASSLFVGLLDSNNEQFF
TRBV5-6	.	14	.	TRBJ1-2	TGTGCCAGCTGGCGGGGGACCACTAACTATGGCTACACCTTC	CASWRGTTNYGYTF
TRBV19	TRBD1	16	.	TRBJ2-7	TGTGCCAGTAGTATCCAGCCGACAGGGCGAACCTACGAGCAGTACTTC	CASSIQPTGRTYEQYF
TRBV18	TRBD1	14	.	TRBJ1-5	TGTGCCAGCTCCCAGGACAGGGGCAATCAGCCCCAGCATTTT	CASSQDRGNQPQHF
TRBV5-5	TRBD2	15	.	TRBJ2-1	TGTGCCAGCAGCTCTATAGCGGGAAGCTCGGGTGAGCAGTTCTTC	CASSSIAGSSGEQFF
TRBV19	.	15	.	TRBJ1-5	TGTGCCAGTAGTATAGTGAGCGGAAGCAATCAGCCCCAGCATTTT	CASSIVSGSNQPQHF
TRBV7-3	.	16	.	TRBJ2-2	TGTGCCAGCAGCACAAAAGCCGGGGCCAACACCGGGGAGCTGTTTTTT	CASSTKAGANTGELFF
TRBV9	.	17	.	TRBJ1-2	TGTGCCAGCAGCGGAGGACAGCCCTCAAGCAGTAGCTATGGCTACACCTTC	CASSGGQPSSSSYGYTF
TRBV7-8	.	16	.	TRBJ1-1	TGTGCCAGCAGCTACCGGACAAGCAAAAAGAACACTGAAGCTTTCTTT	CASSYRTSKKNTEAFF
TRBV13	.	13	.	TRBJ1-2	TGTGCCAGCAGCCCGGGGACCGCGTATGGCTACACCTTC	CASSPGTAYGYTF
TRBV10-2	.	15	.	TRBJ2-7	TGCGCCAGCAGTGAGTCAGCCGGGAGCTCCTACGAGCAGTACTTC	CASSESAGSSYEQYF
TRBV6-1	.	14	.	TRBJ1-4	TGTGCCAGCAGTGAATTGACAGGCTTAGAGAAACTGTTTTTT	CASSELTGLEKLFF
TRBV27	TRBD2	21	.	TRBJ2-7	TGTGCCAGCAGTTTTTTGGTTAGTCCGGGACTAGCTTCCCTGTTCTCCTACGAGCAGTACTTC	CASSFLVSPGLASLFSYEQYF
TRBV18	.	16	.	TRBJ1-3	TGTGCCAGCTCACCACAGTCGATGGACTCTGGAAACACCATATATTTT	CASSPQSMDSGNTIYF
TRBV7-3	.	14	.	TRBJ2-1	TGTGCCAGCAGCTTACGGGTGGACTCCCGAGGGCAGTTCTTC	CASSLRVDSRGQFF
TRBV3-1/TRBV3-2	TRBD1	17	.	TRBJ2-3	TGTGCCAGCAGCCCGTGGACAGGGGGCATTAGCACAGATACGCAGTATTTT	CASSPWTGGISTDTQYF
TRBV12-3/TRBV12-4	.	13	few	TRBJ1-2	TGTGCCAGCAGTTTGGGGGGGCACTATGGCTACACCTTC	CASSLGGHYGYTF
TRBV7-3	.	14	.	TRBJ2-1	TGTGCCAGCAGCTTGGTCGGGGGACACAATGAGCAGTTCTTC	CASSLVGGHNEQFF
TRBV4-1	.	16	.	TRBJ1-4	TGCGCCAGCAGCCAAGGTCAGGGGAGCACCGGTGAAAAACTGTTTTTT	CASSQGQGSTGEKLFF
TRBV6-1	.	11	.	TRBJ1-2	TGTGCCAGCAGTGAAGGGCGTGGCTACACCTTC	CASSEGRGYTF
TRBV10-2	.	14	few	TRBJ2-7	TGCGCCAGCAGTGAGTCGACTCCCGGATTAGTGGAGTACTTC	CASSESTPGLVEYF
TRBV11-3	.	13	.	TRBJ2-1	TGTGCCAGCAGCCTTGACGTTGGGAATGAGCAGTTCTTC	CASSLDVGNEQFF